This T cell receptor (beta chain) derives from a study of blood T cell repertoires in COVID-19. Turning to the study itself: Donors in the United States, Italy and Spain gave samples during acute or convalescent COVID-19. Sample material is recorded as cDNA or gDNA derived from T cells, B-cell-depleted T cells, or PBMCs.

Authors' data handling: Reference gene primers were amplified, and this amplification served to estimate nucleated cell counts. Clones were sequenced by immunoSEQ multiplex PCR, and TCRdb holds only the in-frame ones, with some missing. The DNA was the basis for D and trimming; V, J and clone size are from that table. The table has more than 300,000 clones, over 85% seen once. The CDR3 sequence is 13 residues long. The germline V and J ends were trimmed by 1 base and 6 bases, with 9 bases remaining between them. CDR1 is LGHDT and CDR2 is YNNKEL in the germline V gene (reference sequence). This rearrangement joins TRBV3-1 (or the pseudogene TRBV3-2) to TRBJ1-1, with D possibly being TRBD1 (5 bases). Sequencing input: peripheral blood. This clonotype was sampled from a woman under 40 with COVID-19, enrolled during active disease. CDR3 amino acids: CASSQGQTSEAFF. In DNA, the CDR3 is TGTGCCAGCAGCCAAGGACAGACGTCTGAAGCTTTCTTT.